This TCR beta chain was captured by sequencing in a study of CD8 T cells in ankylosing spondylitis (dated by TCRdb to 2016 to 2017). Turning to the overall study: To find TCR variants linked to disease, the study profiled T cell receptor beta repertoires in ankylosing spondylitis patients and healthy donors. The full study cohort comprised 25 ankylosing spondylitis patients and some 100 healthy donors. Peripheral blood samples were taken, and synovial fluid was additionally collected from ankylosing spondylitis patients. The paper as a whole reports these results and caveats: According to the report, matched synovial fluid samples from ankylosing spondylitis patients were significantly enriched for the disease-linked clones. The disease-linked clones had a CD8+ phenotype and were found at relatively low frequencies in peripheral blood. Some TCR beta motif variants had previously been reported in synovial fluid and blood of reactive arthritis patients, which suggested common disease-initiation mechanisms. A TCR beta motif made up of eight highly homologous amino acid variants appeared to be characteristic of blood from ankylosing spondylitis patients.

The CDR3 starts with the cysteine, ends with the phenylalanine, and has 16 residues. Only the CDR3 part of the read is kept: 48 bases, read in frame from the first base. CDR1 and CDR2 are drawn from the germline V gene (reference sequence): LGHDT, YNNKEL. At the junction V is shortened by 4 bases and J by 3 bases; bases outside the gene matches: 12. The sequencing machine was an Illumina HiSeq 2500. Quantitative 5'-RACE with molecular barcodes was the method used to prepare the TCR beta libraries. Under the source paper's analysis protocol: To identify disease-linked TCR variants, a new computational method was used, one built on a probabilistic model of VDJ rearrangement. The public reads were reprocessed in TCRdb via fastp at Q25 and MiXCR, keeping in-frame beta chains. All rows with the same CDR3 protein become a single entry with the most common DNA and genes. These V and J calls rely on TCRdb rather than the paper's analysis. This sample lists approximately 210,000 distinct CDR3 sequences; around 13% were detected once. Approximately 15% of the sample is held by the ten biggest clonotypes.

In its sample, this clonotype was seen a few times. Its antigen is currently not known. No base-level quality is on record; no much larger clone is a single base apart. The V and J genes are TRBV3-1 and TRBJ2-7; 7 bases in between match TRBD2. The material sequenced was blood, either unsorted or a sorted T cell fraction (not recorded which). The source of this sequence is a male donor with ankylosing spondylitis or in good health (not recorded which). The DNA is TGTGCCAGCAGCCCTTTGGGAGGGGCGGGAGACTACGAGCAGTACTTC. Its translation reads: CASSPLGGAGDYEQYF.